This T cell receptor (beta chain) was retrieved from a study of cytomegalovirus exposure and HLA in healthy donors. Study in general: Roughly 85 million unique TCRs from HLA-typed donors made up an early data release.

The PCR ran on 60 Vbeta and 13 Jbeta primers. The data were produced by immunoSEQ multiplex PCR, yet TCRdb's version contains in-frame clones alone and is incomplete. The sample records some 95,000 clones, 77% being singletons. Regarding the study as a whole: Most CMV-associated TCR beta chains appeared HLA-restricted in a later analysis.

The V gene end was trimmed by 4 bases and the J gene end by 5 bases; junction bases not matched to a gene: 14. This CDR3 comprises 17 residues. Germline CDR1 SGHAT, CDR2 FQNNGV. This clone was detected a few times. Antigen: not known. This chain links TRBV11-2 with TRBJ2-5; 9 nucleotides line up with TRBD1. The clonotype originates from a woman in her thirties or forties in good health and CMV-seronegative. The sequenced material came from PBMCs. The CDR3 is CASSSSYRGQSLETQYF. The CDR3 bases are TGTGCCAGCAGCTCCTCTTACAGGGGGCAGAGTTTGGAGACCCAGTACTTC.